A selection of T cell receptor beta chains follows, all from one sample in a study of T cells expressing NK-cell markers. One entry per CDR3 protein, without DNA, is what TCRdb gives after re-calling the 5' RACE reads. The sample totals 500,000 to 700,000 distinct CDR3 sequences. Sequencing used blood T cells: a sorted CD56 or NKG2C T cell subset, CD4+ or CD8+ T cells, or bulk PBMC T cells (not recorded which). The receptors stem from a man aged 18 to 29 in good health. The CDR3 runs from the conserved cysteine through the conserved F or W.

V gene,J gene,CDR3 protein
TRBV12-3/TRBV12-4,TRBJ2-7,CASSRETEQYF
TRBV7-9,TRBJ1-2,CASSLANLGGYTF
TRBV5-1,TRBJ2-3,CASGGGSGSGTDTQYF
TRBV10-3,TRBJ2-5,CAISESRQGRETQYF
TRBV10-3,TRBJ2-5,CAISEEIRLAGGKRQETQYF
TRBV5-1,TRBJ2-7,CASQLQGGDEQYF
TRBV30,TRBJ2-5,CAWGLVGETQYF
TRBV11-2,TRBJ2-3,CASSLATGGRADTQYF
TRBV28,TRBJ2-2,CASSLRRTSGRAGELFF
TRBV5-1,TRBJ2-5,CASGPPGQTNQYF
TRBV11-1,TRBJ2-6,CASSSLLKLSSGANVLTF
TRBV2,TRBJ2-2,CASSEQGWGTGELFF
TRBV24-1,TRBJ2-2,CATSDRLRTGANTGELFF
TRBV5-1,TRBJ1-1,CASSFRSGGYTEAFF
TRBV5-1,TRBJ1-1,CASSLPKTGENTEAFF
TRBV11-3,TRBJ2-1,CASSFRSQLAGGHEQFF
TRBV30,TRBJ1-6,CAEGHYNSPLHF
TRBV29-1,TRBJ2-4,CSATYRRHTYF
TRBV7-9,TRBJ1-1,CASSRTGVMNTEAFF
TRBV9,TRBJ2-7,CASSLEGQLYEQYF
TRBV20-1,TRBJ2-6,CSARPRGRTSGANVLTF
TRBV13,TRBJ2-1,CASSLGGRASAFF
TRBV24-1,TRBJ2-1,CATSDLRGDRYNEQFF
TRBV7-2,TRBJ1-5,CASSLGGIQGQPQHF
TRBV7-8,TRBJ2-1,CASSLGRGTGLGRGYNEQFF
TRBV25-1,TRBJ1-1,CASSYHGRKDTEAFF
TRBV4-2,TRBJ2-3,CASSQGTSGGGGTDTQYF
TRBV6-2/TRBV6-3,TRBJ2-7,CASSSGLAGGEQYF
TRBV7-9,TRBJ2-1,CASTFLGDEQFF
TRBV5-1,TRBJ2-1,CASSQGLTNEQFF
TRBV6-1,TRBJ2-1,CASRPGTSRYNEQFF
TRBV7-9,TRBJ1-1,CASSFGGLAEAFF
TRBV6-5,TRBJ2-5,CASRDLGETQYF
TRBV29-1,TRBJ2-7,CSVEGTAGLGYEQYF
TRBV4-3,TRBJ2-4,CASSPPGLKNIQYF
TRBV5-6,TRBJ2-6,CASSLGGTGAVSGANVLTF
TRBV4-3,TRBJ2-2,CASSMTSGSWAGELFF